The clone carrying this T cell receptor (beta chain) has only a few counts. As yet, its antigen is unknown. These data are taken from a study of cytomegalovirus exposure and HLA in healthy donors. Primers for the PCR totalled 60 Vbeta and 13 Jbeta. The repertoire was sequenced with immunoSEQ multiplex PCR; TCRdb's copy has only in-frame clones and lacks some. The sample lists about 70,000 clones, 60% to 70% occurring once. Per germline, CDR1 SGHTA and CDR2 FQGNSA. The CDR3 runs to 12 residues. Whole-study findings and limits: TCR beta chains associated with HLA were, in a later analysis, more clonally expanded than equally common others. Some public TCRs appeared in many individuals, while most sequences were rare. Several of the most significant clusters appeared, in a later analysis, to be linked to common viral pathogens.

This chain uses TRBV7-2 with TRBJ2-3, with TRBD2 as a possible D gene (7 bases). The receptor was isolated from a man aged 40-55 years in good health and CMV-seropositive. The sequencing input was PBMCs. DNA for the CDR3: TGTGCAACCGGGGGGCGCACAGATACGCAGTATTTT. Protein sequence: CATGGRTDTQYF.